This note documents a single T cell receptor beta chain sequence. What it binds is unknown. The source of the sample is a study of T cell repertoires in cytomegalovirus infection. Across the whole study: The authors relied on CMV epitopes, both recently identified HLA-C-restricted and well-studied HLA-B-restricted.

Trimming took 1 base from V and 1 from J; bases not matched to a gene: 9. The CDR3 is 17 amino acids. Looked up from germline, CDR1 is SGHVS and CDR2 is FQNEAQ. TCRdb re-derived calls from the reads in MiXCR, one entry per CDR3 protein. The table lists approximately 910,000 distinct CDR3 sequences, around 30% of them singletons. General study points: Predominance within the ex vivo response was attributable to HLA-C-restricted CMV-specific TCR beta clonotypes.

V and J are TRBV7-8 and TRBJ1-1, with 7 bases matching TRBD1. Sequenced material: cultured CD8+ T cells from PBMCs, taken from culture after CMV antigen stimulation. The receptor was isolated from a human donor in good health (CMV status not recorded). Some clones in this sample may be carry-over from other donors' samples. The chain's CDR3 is CASSLDGTAFSNTEAFF. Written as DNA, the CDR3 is TGTGCCAGCAGCTTAGACGGGACAGCCTTCTCGAACACTGAAGCTTTCTTT. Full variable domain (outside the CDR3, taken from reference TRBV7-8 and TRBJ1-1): GAGVSQSPRYKVAKRGQDVALRCDPISGHVSLFWYQQALGQGPEFLTYFQNEAQLDKSGLPSDRFFAERPEGSVSTLKIQRTQQEDSAVYLCASSLDGTAFSNTEAFFGQGTRLTVV.